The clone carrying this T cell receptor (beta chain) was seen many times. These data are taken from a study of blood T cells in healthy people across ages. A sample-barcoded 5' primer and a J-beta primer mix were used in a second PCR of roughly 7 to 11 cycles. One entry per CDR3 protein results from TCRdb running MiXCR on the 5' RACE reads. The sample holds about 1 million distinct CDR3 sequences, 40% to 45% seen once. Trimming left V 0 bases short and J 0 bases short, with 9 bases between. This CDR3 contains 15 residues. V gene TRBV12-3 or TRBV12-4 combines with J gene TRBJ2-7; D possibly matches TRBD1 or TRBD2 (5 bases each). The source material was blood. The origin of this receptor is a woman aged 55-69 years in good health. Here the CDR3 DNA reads TGTGCCAGCAGTTTAGCCGGGACGATCTCCTACGAGCAGTACTTC. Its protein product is CASSLAGTISYEQYF.